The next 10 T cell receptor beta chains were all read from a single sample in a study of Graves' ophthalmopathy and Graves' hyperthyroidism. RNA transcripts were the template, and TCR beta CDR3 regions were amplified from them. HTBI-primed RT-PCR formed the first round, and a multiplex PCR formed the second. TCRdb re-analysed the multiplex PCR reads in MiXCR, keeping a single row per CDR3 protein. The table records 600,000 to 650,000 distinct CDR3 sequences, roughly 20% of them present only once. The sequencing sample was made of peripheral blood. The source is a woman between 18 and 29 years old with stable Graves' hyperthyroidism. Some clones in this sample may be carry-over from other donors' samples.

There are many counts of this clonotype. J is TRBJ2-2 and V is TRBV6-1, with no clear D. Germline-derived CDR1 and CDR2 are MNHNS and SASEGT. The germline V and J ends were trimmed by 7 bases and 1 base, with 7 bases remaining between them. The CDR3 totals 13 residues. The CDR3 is CASTGQNTGELFF. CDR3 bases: TGTGCCAGCACTGGGCAGAACACCGGGGAGCTGTTTTTT.

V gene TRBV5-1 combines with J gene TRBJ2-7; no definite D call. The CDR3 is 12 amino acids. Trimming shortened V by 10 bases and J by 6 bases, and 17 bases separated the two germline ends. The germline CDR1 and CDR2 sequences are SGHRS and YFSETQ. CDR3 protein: CAGPPPPGEQYF. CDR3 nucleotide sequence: TGCGCCGGCCCCCCGCCCCCCGGCGAGCAGTACTTC.

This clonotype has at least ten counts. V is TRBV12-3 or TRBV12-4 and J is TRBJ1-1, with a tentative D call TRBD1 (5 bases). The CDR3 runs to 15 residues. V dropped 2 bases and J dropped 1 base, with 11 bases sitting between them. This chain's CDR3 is CASSLTGGWNTEAFF. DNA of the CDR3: TGTGCCAGCAGTTTAACAGGTGGCTGGAACACTGAAGCTTTCTTT.

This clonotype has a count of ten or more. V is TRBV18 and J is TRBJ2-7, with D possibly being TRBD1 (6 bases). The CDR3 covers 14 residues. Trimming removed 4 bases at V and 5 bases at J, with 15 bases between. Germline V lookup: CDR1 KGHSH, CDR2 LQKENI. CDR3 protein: CASSQATGYDEQYF. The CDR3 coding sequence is TGTGCCAGCTCACAAGCTACAGGGTACGACGAGCAGTACTTC.

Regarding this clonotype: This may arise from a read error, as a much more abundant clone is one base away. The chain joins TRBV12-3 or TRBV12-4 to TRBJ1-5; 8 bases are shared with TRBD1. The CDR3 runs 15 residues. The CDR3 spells CAGRGQVFSNRPQHF. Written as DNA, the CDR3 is TGTGCCGGCAGGGGACAGGTTTTTAGCAATCGGCCCCAGCATTTT.

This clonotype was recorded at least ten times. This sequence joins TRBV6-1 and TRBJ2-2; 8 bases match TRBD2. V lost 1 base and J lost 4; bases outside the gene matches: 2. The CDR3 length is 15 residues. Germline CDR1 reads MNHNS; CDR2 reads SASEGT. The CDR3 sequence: CASSEGAGVTGELFF. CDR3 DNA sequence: TGTGCCAGCAGTGAAGGAGCGGGGGTCACCGGGGAGCTGTTTTTT.

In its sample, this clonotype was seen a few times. The CDR3 reads CSARTGARSSPLHF. DNA of the CDR3: TGCAGTGCTAGAACAGGGGCTCGGTCTTCACCCCTCCACTTT. The gene calls are TRBV20-1 and TRBJ1-6, with 7 bases matching TRBD1. With V trimmed by 2 bases and J by 9 bases, 7 bases remained unmatched. This CDR3 is built from 14 residues. Germline CDR1 reads DFQATT; CDR2 reads SNEGSKA (reference sequence).

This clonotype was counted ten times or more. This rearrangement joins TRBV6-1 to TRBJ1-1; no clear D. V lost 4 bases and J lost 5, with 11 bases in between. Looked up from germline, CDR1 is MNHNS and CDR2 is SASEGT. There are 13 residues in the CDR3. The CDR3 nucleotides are TGTGCCAGCAGTGTAGGGAGAAGGACTGAAGCTTTCTTT. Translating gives CASSVGRRTEAFF.

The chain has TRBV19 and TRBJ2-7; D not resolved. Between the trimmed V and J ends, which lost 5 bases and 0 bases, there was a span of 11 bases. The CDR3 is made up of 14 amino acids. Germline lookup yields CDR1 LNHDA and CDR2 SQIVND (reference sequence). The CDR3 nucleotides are TGTGCCAGTAGTGTCCGGACGATCTCCTACGAGCAGTACTTC. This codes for CASSVRTISYEQYF.

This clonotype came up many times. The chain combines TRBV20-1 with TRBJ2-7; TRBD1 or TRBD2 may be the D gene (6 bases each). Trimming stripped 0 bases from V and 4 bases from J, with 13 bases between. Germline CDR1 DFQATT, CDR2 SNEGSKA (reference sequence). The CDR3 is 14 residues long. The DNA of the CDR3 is TGCAGTGCTAGAGATCGACGGGGGCGGTACGAGCAGTACTTC. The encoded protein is CSARDRRGRYEQYF.